The TCR beta chain described here comes from a study of radiotherapy plus CTLA-4 blockade in lung cancer. As for this clone: What it binds is not known.

Trimming stripped 1 base from V and 1 base from J, with 10 bases between. The CDR3 runs 15 residues. Germline values: CDR1 SEHNR, CDR2 FQNEAQ (reference sequence). Findings of the study overall: In blood, TCR clones derived from the tumor expanded after radiotherapy plus ipilimumab.

Focal radiation plus CTLA-4 blockade with ipilimumab was given to patients with chemo-refractory metastatic non-small-cell lung cancer. Assay used: immunoSEQ multiplex PCR; TCRdb lists only in-frame clones, some missing. Of about 98,000 clones listed, 82% are singletons. The sample in question was peripheral blood, obtained from a patient treated with radiotherapy plus ipilimumab. The chain has TRBV7-9 and TRBJ1-2, with D possibly matching TRBD1 (6 bases). This TCR derives from a human donor with non-small cell lung cancer who had a partial response to radiotherapy plus ipilimumab. DNA for the CDR3: TGTGCCAGCAGCTTAGAGGGACACAATAACTATGGCTACACCTTC. This encodes CASSLEGHNNYGYTF.